A single sample is the source of the 13 T cell receptor beta chains below, sequenced in a study of beta chain features in type 1 diabetes. Sequenced material consisted of expressed TCRB transcripts (all of the isolated RNA was reverse transcribed). Sequencing used immunoSEQ multiplex PCR; TCRdb keeps in-frame clones, though not all of them. This sample has around 180,000 clones, with about 12% found just once. The material sequenced was central memory CD4+ T cells from blood. The receptors were gathered from a woman younger than 35 in good health.

This clone was seen a few times. The sample contains more than one DNA sequence encoding this CDR3. The chain combines TRBV27 with TRBJ2-5; TRBD1 might be the D (6 bases). The ends were cut back, 3 bases at V and 4 bases at J, with 6 bases in the middle. The CDR3 is 12 residues long. CDR1 and CDR2 from the germline V gene are MNHEY and SMNVEV (reference sequence). CDR3 loop: CASSLTGETQYF. The DNA of the CDR3 is TGTGCCAGCAGTTTGACAGGAGAGACCCAGTACTTC.

The J gene is TRBJ1-5, the V gene TRBV25-1; D is unresolved. The CDR3 sequence is 15 residues long. CDR1 and CDR2 (germline): MGHDK, SYGVNS. V lost 1 base and J lost 8, with 15 bases in between. DNA for the CDR3: TGTGCCAGCAGTGAATTTCGGGGAGAGAGTGAGCCCCAGCATTTT. This sequence encodes CASSEFRGESEPQHF.

This clone was recorded a few times. The J gene is TRBJ2-3, the V gene TRBV6-1; 8 bases map to TRBD2. V shed 5 bases and J 0 bases; nucleotides not matched to a gene: 4. The CDR3 spans 15 residues. Germline lookup yields CDR1 MNHNS and CDR2 SASEGT. The CDR3 protein is CASSRSGGSTDTQYF. CDR3 sequence (DNA): TGTGCCAGCAGTCGAAGCGGGGGAAGCACAGATACGCAGTATTTT.

The chain uses TRBV9 and TRBJ2-3; the match to TRBD2 covers 11 bases. Per the germline V gene, CDR1 is SGDLS and CDR2 is YYNGEE. J lost 3 bases, V lost 3 bases, and 0 bases had no gene match. This CDR3 region has 14 residues. Here the CDR3 DNA reads TGTGCCAGCAGCGCTAGCGGGAGGACAGATACGCAGTATTTT. Translating it yields CASSASGRTDTQYF.

This clone was counted between two and nine times. J is TRBJ2-3 and V is TRBV30; D possibly corresponds to TRBD1 (6 bases). Trimming took 6 bases from V and 8 from J, leaving 21 bases between them. Per germline, CDR1 GTSNPN and CDR2 SVGIG (reference sequence). This CDR3 comprises 14 residues. CDR3 protein: CACSDRWKVGTQYF. The CDR3 DNA follows: TGTGCCTGCAGCGACAGGTGGAAGGTCGGTACGCAGTATTTT. Supplemented by reference TRBV30 and TRBJ2-3, the full variable domain reads SQTIHQWPATLVQPVGSPLSLECTVEGTSNPNLYWYRQAAGRGLQLLFYSVGIGQISSEVPQNLSASRPQDRQFILSSKKLLLSDSGFYLCACSDRWKVGTQYFGPGTRLTVL.

This clone was seen more than once but under ten times. The J gene is TRBJ1-5, the V gene TRBV19; maybe TRBD1 (5 bases). Trimming pared 3 bases from V and 1 base from J, leaving 13 bases between. This CDR3 has 16 residues. From germline, CDR1 is LNHDA and CDR2 SQIVND (reference sequence). CDR3: CASSMFQGRSNQPQHF. In DNA form, the CDR3 reads TGTGCCAGTAGTATGTTTCAGGGTAGGAGCAATCAGCCCCAGCATTTT. Combining the CDR3 with reference TRBV19 and TRBJ1-5 gives the whole variable domain DGGITQSPKYLFRKEGQNVTLSCEQNLNHDAMYWYRQDPGQGLRLIYYSQIVNDFQKGDIAEGYSVSREKKESFPLTVTSAQKNPTAFYLCASSMFQGRSNQPQHFGDGTRLSIL.

This clone was counted between two and nine times. The chain carries TRBV2 and TRBJ2-1, with 11 bases that match TRBD2. CDR3 length equals 14 residues. Trimming cost V 10 bases and J 8 bases; bases outside gene matches: 10. CDR1 and CDR2 (germline): SNHLY, FYNNEI. CDR3 sequence: CATLALAGAHEQFF. In nucleotides, the CDR3 is TGTGCCACATTAGCACTAGCGGGAGCGCATGAGCAGTTCTTC.

This clone came up a few times. The CDR3 region has the DNA TGTGCCAGCAGTCGGGACAGGGGTACTAATGAAAAACTGTTTTTT. Its protein is CASSRDRGTNEKLFF. V is TRBV2 and J is TRBJ1-4, with 10 bases lining up with TRBD1. Looked up from germline, CDR1 is SNHLY and CDR2 is FYNNEI. This CDR3 region has 15 residues. V shed 5 bases and J 2 bases; nucleotides not matched to a gene: 2.

The chain is built from TRBV6-4 and TRBJ2-3; a possible D gene is TRBD2 (5 bases). CDR1 MRHNA and CDR2 SNTAGT come from the germline V gene. The CDR3 loop spans 16 amino acids. Deletions cut 2 bases from V and 1 base from J, with 13 bases between. The CDR3 loop is CASSDGGNPGTDTQYF. DNA of the CDR3: TGTGCCAGCAGTGACGGAGGAAACCCCGGCACAGATACGCAGTATTTT.

This clone came up a few times. V and J are TRBV28 and TRBJ2-1; 8 bases are a match to TRBD2. Germline V lookup: CDR1 MDHEN, CDR2 SYDVKM. There are 14 residues in the CDR3. The junction had 4 bases not matched to a gene; V was cut back by 7 bases and J by 2 bases. The CDR3 loop reads CASTAAGAYNEQFF. As DNA, the CDR3 is TGTGCCAGCACTGCAGCGGGAGCCTACAATGAGCAGTTCTTC.

This clone has a single count. The V gene is TRBV28, the J gene TRBJ2-1, with D possibly being TRBD1 (6 bases). CDR1 MDHEN and CDR2 SYDVKM come from the germline V gene. This CDR3 is 14 amino acids long. Trimming removed 7 bases at V and 8 bases at J, with 18 bases between. Here the CDR3 reads CASIAAGAGDEQFF. As DNA, the CDR3 is TGTGCCAGCATTGCGGCAGGGGCCGGGGATGAGCAGTTCTTC.

V and J are TRBV7-9 and TRBJ2-3, with TRBD2 identical over 11 bases. This CDR3 has 15 amino acids. Germline V gives CDR1 SEHNR, CDR2 FQNEAQ (reference sequence). The J segment lost 5 bases and the V segment lost 5 bases, leaving 6 bases of the junction unmatched. Here the CDR3 DNA reads TGTGCCAGCAGCAAAACCGGGACTAGCGGAGATACGCAGTATTTT. Translated, it gives CASSKTGTSGDTQYF.

This clone was counted at least ten times. V usage is TRBV7-2 and J usage is TRBJ2-7; TRBD2 might be the D (5 bases). CDR1 and CDR2 (germline): SGHTA, FQGNSA. V lost 3 bases and J 6 bases, leaving 15 bases between the germline ends. The CDR3 length is 14 residues. The DNA of the CDR3 is TGTGCCAGCAGCTTTACCGTGGTGGGGAGCGAGCAGTACTTC. Encoded protein: CASSFTVVGSEQYF.